This T cell receptor (beta chain) derives from a study of shared clonotypes between healthy human individuals. The CDR3 runs to 20 residues. Germline-derived CDR1 and CDR2 are MDHEN and SYDVKM. Germline trimming cut 7 bases from V and 3 bases from J; bases unmatched to any gene: 14. Method: immunoSEQ multiplex PCR; TCRdb's copy keeps in-frame clones and lacks some. The profile shows some 1,600,000 clones, 98% of them singletons. The sample was naive CD4+ T cells sorted from blood. The subset denotes: CD45RA+ positively selected. The V call is TRBV28, the J call TRBJ2-2; 16 bases are shared with TRBD2. This clonotype originated in a man younger than 40 in good health. CDR3 in DNA: TGTGCCAGCACTCCTCGGGCGCCGGGACTAGCGGGAGGGTACACCGGGGAGCTGTTTTTT. Encoded protein: CASTPRAPGLAGGYTGELFF.